This T cell receptor beta chain stems from a study of human T cells and chemical hapten exposure. The sample's time point: pre-sensitization, week 0. Described treatment: therapeutic diphenylcyclopropenone sensitization with weekly scalp DPC. MiXCR, applied by TCRdb to the RACE reads, yields one record per CDR3 protein. The sample carries around 120,000 distinct CDR3 sequences, 13% recorded once. This clonotype was recorded at least ten times. V dropped 0 bases and J dropped 4 bases, with 12 bases sitting between them. This CDR3 spans 15 amino acids. Germline V gene sequence: CDR1 SGHVS, CDR2 FQNEAQ. The rearrangement joins TRBV7-8 to TRBJ1-1; the D gene is possibly TRBD1 (6 bases). This specimen consisted of whole blood, obtained in connection with sensitization to the hapten diphenylcyclopropenone (DPC). The TCR was taken from a woman under 30 with alopecia areata. Some clones in this sample may be carry-over from other donors' samples. CDR3 loop: CASSLAPGGGTEAFF. The CDR3 nucleotides read TGTGCCAGCAGCTTAGCGCCGGGGGGCGGCACTGAAGCTTTCTTT.